This T cell receptor beta chain was recovered during a study of blood T cell repertoires in COVID-19. Across the whole study: The United States, Italy and Spain provided the acute and convalescent COVID-19 samples.

Generated by immunoSEQ multiplex PCR, the TCRdb table keeps only in-frame clones and is missing some. Of roughly 25,000 clones in the sample, 72% are singletons; the top ten hold approximately 40%. In this sample, this clone turned up a few times. The clonotype originates from a woman aged 80 or over with acute or convalescent COVID-19. Sequencing was carried out using peripheral blood.

The CDR3 sequence: CASSSLGQGGSYEQYF. CDR3 in DNA: TGCGCCAGCAGCTCCCTCGGGCAGGGAGGTTCCTACGAGCAGTACTTC. V gene TRBV5-1 combines with J gene TRBJ2-7; TRBD2 might be the D (6 bases). The CDR3 contains 16 residues. V lost 3 bases, J lost 1 base, and 17 bases lay in between. The germline V gene has CDR1 SGHRS and CDR2 YFSETQ. The variable domain in full, completed from reference TRBV5-1 and TRBJ2-7, reads KAGVTQTPRYLIKTRGQQVTLSCSPISGHRSVSWYQQTPGQGLQFLFEYFSETQRNKGNFPGRFSGRQFSNSRSEMNVSTLELGDSALYLCASSSLGQGGSYEQYFGPGTRLTVT.